This paragraph covers one T cell receptor beta chain sequence. Its antigen is undetermined. At one boundary the junction diverges from the germline segment, which might be a read error. The entry originates in a study of shared clonotypes between healthy human individuals. Study-level results: Genetic and exposure-history diversity was limited by the small donor number. Non-shared clonotypes had lower generation probabilities than clonotypes shared by all four sorted-subset donors. It was anticipated that sequencing depth would influence how many clonotypes donors shared.

The CDR3 has 15 residues. Per germline, CDR1 SSHAT and CDR2 FNYEAQ (reference sequence). Naive CD8 cells lacked CD45RO and underwent positive selection for CCR7, leaving out terminally differentiated effector memory CD45RA+ cells. Per sorted-subset replicate PCR, input was about 180 ng DNA, representing about 30,000 T cell genomes. The repertoire was sequenced with immunoSEQ multiplex PCR; TCRdb's copy has only in-frame clones and lacks some. The table shows roughly 1,800,000 clones, with about 95% occurring only once. This chain links TRBV7-7 with TRBJ2-1; TRBD2 matches at 8 bases. The clonotype was recovered from a young man in good health. Sequences were obtained from naive CD8+ T cells sorted from blood. Here the CDR3 reads CASSSRTSSYNEQFF. The CDR3 DNA is TGTGCTAGCAGCTCAAGGACTAGCAGTTACAATGAGCAGTTCTTC.